The 28 T cell receptor beta chains below come from one sample, sequenced in a study of neoadjuvant anti-PD-1 for oral cavity cancer. The repertoire was sequenced with immunoSEQ multiplex PCR; TCRdb's copy has only in-frame clones and lacks some. Among about 14,000 clones listed, about 70% were seen once. The specimen was PBMCs, collected before nivolumab (anti-PD-1) treatment. These receptors all come from a person between 40 and 85 years old with oral cavity squamous cell carcinoma.

The chain links TRBV11-2 to TRBJ2-2, with a tentative D call TRBD1 (6 bases). The germline V gene encodes CDR1 SGHAT and CDR2 FQNNGV. This CDR3 has 15 amino acids. V dropped 4 bases and J dropped 8 bases, with 17 bases sitting between them. The CDR3 sequence: CASSSPGHKRGELFF. The CDR3 DNA reads TGTGCCAGCAGCTCTCCGGGACACAAACGGGGGGAGCTGTTTTTT.

V usage is TRBV2 and J usage is TRBJ2-5, with D unresolved. This CDR3 contains 10 residues. The V gene lost 5 bases and the J gene lost 4 bases, with 2 bases spanning the gap. Germline V gene lookup returns CDR1 SNHLY and CDR2 FYNNEI. CDR3 nucleotides: TGTGCCAGCAGTAGAGAGACCCAGTACTTC. Its protein is CASSRETQYF.

This clone showed up just a few times. The chain has TRBV19 and TRBJ2-1; TRBD2 matches at 7 bases. Trimming at V came to 3 bases and at J to 7 bases, leaving 9 bases not matched to a gene. Germline values: CDR1 LNHDA, CDR2 SQIVND (reference sequence). The CDR3 spans 15 residues. The CDR3 spells CASSIDGGSGNEQFF. The DNA for the CDR3 is TGTGCCAGTAGTATCGACGGGGGGAGCGGGAATGAGCAGTTCTTC. The full variable domain, completed using reference TRBV19 and TRBJ2-1, is DGGITQSPKYLFRKEGQNVTLSCEQNLNHDAMYWYRQDPGQGLRLIYYSQIVNDFQKGDIAEGYSVSREKKESFPLTVTSAQKNPTAFYLCASSIDGGSGNEQFFGPGTRLTVL.

The chain carries TRBV5-1 and TRBJ2-2; 8 positions match TRBD2. The CDR3 totals 16 residues. J lost 1 base, V lost 1 base, and 3 bases had no gene match. CDR1 and CDR2 from the germline V gene are SGHRS and YFSETQ. The CDR3 here is CASSLTSGGNTGELFF. Written as DNA, the CDR3 is TGCGCCAGCAGCTTGACCAGCGGGGGGAACACCGGGGAGCTGTTTTTT.

The V and J genes are TRBV29-1 and TRBJ2-4, with 7 bases that match TRBD1. Germline-derived CDR1 and CDR2 are SQVTM and ANQGSEA. V lost 0 bases, J lost 7 bases, and 12 bases stayed unmatched. CDR3 length: 16 amino acids. CDR3 in amino acids: CSVEDLRNRGQNIQYF. The CDR3 DNA is TGCAGCGTTGAAGATCTACGAAACAGGGGACAGAACATTCAGTACTTC.

The chain joins TRBV7-2 to TRBJ2-2, with 7 bases that match TRBD1. Germline CDR1 reads SGHTA; CDR2 reads FQGNSA. The V and J ends lost 5 bases and 7 bases, in that order; junction bases with no gene match: 10. The CDR3 consists of 15 residues. Here the CDR3 DNA reads TGTGCCAGCAGCGGACGACAGGGCGTGATCGGGGAGCTGTTTTTT. It yields the protein CASSGRQGVIGELFF.

This clone was seen a few times. The chain recombines TRBV9 with TRBJ1-2, with 8 bases matching TRBD1. This CDR3 has 14 residues. J lost 8 bases, V lost 0 bases, and 6 bases had no gene match. Germline CDR1 is SGDLS and CDR2 is YYNGEE. CDR3 sequence reads: CASSVGAGGLGYTF. In DNA, the CDR3 is TGTGCCAGCAGCGTAGGGGCAGGGGGCTTGGGCTACACCTTC.

This clone appeared a single time. This sequence joins TRBV25-1 and TRBJ1-5; 9 positions match TRBD1. V was clipped by 7 bases and J by 4 bases; unmatched bases: 2. The CDR3 spans 13 residues. CDR1 is MGHDK and CDR2 is SYGVNS in the germline V gene. For the CDR3, the DNA is TGTGCCAGCACGGGACAGGGAAATCAGCCCCAGCATTTT. Translated: CASTGQGNQPQHF.

The CDR3 DNA reads as TGTGCCAGCAGCCTGAGACAGGGTCTTCATGGCTACACCTTC. It yields the protein CASSLRQGLHGYTF. The rearrangement links TRBV5-4 to TRBJ1-2, with 7 bases fitting TRBD1. CDR1 SGHNT and CDR2 YYREEE come from the germline V gene (reference sequence). V trimming: 4 bases; J trimming: 6 bases; junction bases outside the gene matches: 9. The CDR3 has 14 residues.

The gene calls are TRBV6-1 and TRBJ1-1, with D perhaps matching TRBD1 (5 bases). Germline V gene sequence: CDR1 MNHNS, CDR2 SASEGT. Trimming removed 3 bases from V and 1 base from J, with 18 bases in between. CDR3 size: 17 residues. CDR3 sequence reads: CASSETGTVIKNTEAFF. DNA for the CDR3: TGTGCCAGCAGTGAGACCGGGACGGTGATTAAGAACACTGAAGCTTTCTTT.

The chain couples TRBV27 to TRBJ1-4; tentative D call: TRBD1 (6 bases). The CDR3 runs 15 residues. V lost 0 bases, J lost 8 bases, and 13 bases lay in between. The germline gives CDR1 MNHEY, CDR2 SMNVEV (reference sequence). CDR3 nucleotide sequence: TGTGCCAGCAGTTTATCTCGGGCGGGACAAGAAAAACTGTTTTTT. Translating it yields CASSLSRAGQEKLFF.

The chain couples TRBV19 to TRBJ1-3, with TRBD1 identical over 9 bases. This CDR3 is built from 14 residues. Germline CDR1 is LNHDA and CDR2 is SQIVND (reference sequence). V lost 6 bases, J lost 3 bases, and 3 bases stayed unmatched. The CDR3 coding sequence is TGTGCCAGTAGACAGGGGGCGATTGGAAACACCATATATTTT. Its translation is CASRQGAIGNTIYF.

The rearrangement joins TRBV2 to TRBJ2-6; 7 bases are a match to TRBD1. J gave up 10 bases and V 3 bases, and 6 bases lay outside the gene matches. From germline, CDR1 is SNHLY and CDR2 FYNNEI. This CDR3 has 14 residues. DNA for the CDR3: TGTGCCAGCAGTGACCGGGACAGCCGAAACGTCCTGACTTTC. This gives the protein CASSDRDSRNVLTF.

The chain combines TRBV14 with TRBJ2-3; D ambiguous. The CDR3 covers 13 residues. The germline V gene has CDR1 SGHDN and CDR2 FVKESK. Trimming pared 2 bases from V and 5 bases from J, leaving 8 bases between. The CDR3, as DNA: TGTGCCAGCAGCCAACAACTTGGAGATACGCAGTATTTT. It encodes CASSQQLGDTQYF. Combining the CDR3 with reference TRBV14 and TRBJ2-3 gives the whole variable domain EAGVTQFPSHSVIEKGQTVTLRCDPISGHDNLYWYRRVMGKEIKFLLHFVKESKQDESGMPNNRFLAERTGGTYSTLKVQPAELEDSGVYFCASSQQLGDTQYFGPGTRLTVL.

The chain carries TRBV25-1 and TRBJ2-2; D uncertain. The CDR3 length is 14 residues. Germline V gene data show CDR1 as MGHDK and CDR2 as SYGVNS. Trimming left V 8 bases short and J 1 base short, with 11 bases between. The DNA of the CDR3 is TGTGCCAGCGCATTAAGCAGGAACACCGGGGAGCTGTTTTTT. Protein sequence: CASALSRNTGELFF.

This clone was seen more than once but under ten times. This chain links TRBV2 with TRBJ1-6; D not certain. Trimming took off 0 bases at V and 3 bases at J, with 6 bases between the two ends. This CDR3 spans 15 amino acids. Looked up from germline, CDR1 is SNHLY and CDR2 is FYNNEI. CDR3 loop: CASSEALIYNSPLHF. The CDR3 DNA follows: TGTGCCAGCAGTGAAGCGCTGATCTATAATTCACCCCTCCACTTT.

This clone appeared once. The chain joins TRBV19 to TRBJ2-3, with TRBD2 identical over 11 bases. The trim removed 4 bases at V and 0 bases at J, leaving 6 bases unmatched. The CDR3 runs 17 residues. Germline-derived CDR1 and CDR2 are LNHDA and SQIVND (reference sequence). CDR3 sequence reads: CASSKVTSGTSTDTQYF. As DNA, the CDR3 is TGTGCCAGTAGTAAGGTGACTAGCGGGACTAGCACAGATACGCAGTATTTT.

The chain links TRBV7-8 to TRBJ1-4, with 11 bases matching TRBD1. The V segment lost 5 bases and the J segment 7 bases; nucleotides outside the gene matches: 9. Germline V gene lookup returns CDR1 SGHVS and CDR2 FQNEAQ. The CDR3 sequence is 16 residues long. CDR3: CASSQRAGTGGEKLFF. The DNA of the CDR3 is TGTGCCAGCAGCCAGAGAGCCGGGACAGGGGGTGAAAAACTGTTTTTT.

The chain is built from TRBV6-5 and TRBJ2-1, with 14 bases that match TRBD2. CDR3 length equals 14 residues. CDR1 is MNHEY, CDR2 SVGAGI, per germline. The junction had 10 bases not matched to a gene; V was cut back by 11 bases and J by 10 bases. The CDR3 sequence: CAVSWTSGRREQFF. The CDR3 DNA sequence: TGTGCCGTGTCATGGACTAGCGGGAGGCGGGAGCAGTTCTTC.

This chain uses TRBV7-8 with TRBJ2-3; maybe TRBD2 (7 bases). V shed 1 base and J shed 5 bases, with 10 bases lying between them. CDR1 and CDR2 (germline): SGHVS, FQNEAQ. The CDR3 totals 14 residues. The CDR3 nucleotides are TGTGCCAGCAGCTTAGGGCGGGGGCTAGATACGCAGTATTTT. Translation gives CASSLGRGLDTQYF.

V is TRBV15 and J is TRBJ1-3, with TRBD1 matching 9 bases. The V segment lost 5 bases and the J segment 0 bases; nucleotides outside the gene matches: 8. Germline assignment: CDR1 LNHNV and CDR2 YYDKDF (reference sequence). This CDR3 contains 17 residues. In DNA form, the CDR3 reads TGTGCCACCAGCGAGACCGGGACAGGGTTCTCTGGAAACACCATATATTTT. Translated: CATSETGTGFSGNTIYF. Variable domain in full (rest from reference TRBV15 and TRBJ1-3): DAMVIQNPRYQVTQFGKPVTLSCSQTLNHNVMYWYQQKSSQAPKLLFHYYDKDFNNEADTPDNFQSRRPNTSFCFLDIRSPGLGDTAMYLCATSETGTGFSGNTIYFGEGSWLTVV.

This clone appeared once. The rearrangement joins TRBV19 to TRBJ1-6, with a tentative D call TRBD1 (6 bases). From germline, CDR1 is LNHDA and CDR2 SQIVND (reference sequence). Deletions cut 3 bases from V and 5 bases from J, with 11 bases between. CDR3 size: 15 residues. The CDR3 here is CASSIEAGDNSPLHF. CDR3 DNA: TGTGCCAGTAGTATTGAAGCAGGGGATAATTCACCCCTCCACTTT. Full variable domain (remainder filled in from reference TRBV19 and TRBJ1-6): DGGITQSPKYLFRKEGQNVTLSCEQNLNHDAMYWYRQDPGQGLRLIYYSQIVNDFQKGDIAEGYSVSREKKESFPLTVTSAQKNPTAFYLCASSIEAGDNSPLHFGNGTRLTVT.

The CDR3 DNA is TGTGCCAGCAGCCCTAGCGGGAGACCCTACGAGCAGTACTTC. Translated: CASSPSGRPYEQYF. The chain combines TRBV28 with TRBJ2-7; 10 nucleotides align to TRBD2. The CDR3 runs 14 residues. The junction had 4 bases not matched to a gene; V was cut back by 6 bases and J by 2 bases. CDR1 MDHEN and CDR2 SYDVKM come from the germline V gene. Together with reference TRBV28 and TRBJ2-7, the CDR3 gives the full variable domain: DVKVTQSSRYLVKRTGEKVFLECVQDMDHENMFWYRQDPGLGLRLIYFSYDVKMKEKGDIPEGYSVSREKKERFSLILESASTNQTSMYLCASSPSGRPYEQYFGPGTRLTVT.

The rearrangement links TRBV11-2 to TRBJ2-7; D may match TRBD1 or TRBD2 (5 bases each). This CDR3 region has 15 residues. V was trimmed by 3 bases and J by 0 bases, leaving 12 bases between them. CDR1 SGHAT and CDR2 FQNNGV come from the germline V gene. CDR3: CASSFGAGSSYEQYF. In nucleotides, the CDR3 is TGTGCCAGCAGCTTTGGGGCAGGGAGCTCCTACGAGCAGTACTTC.

The V gene is TRBV19, the J gene TRBJ1-5, with D maybe TRBD1 (5 bases). Germline CDR1 reads LNHDA; CDR2 reads SQIVND (reference sequence). The CDR3 is made up of 15 amino acids. The V end lost 6 bases, the J end lost 1 base, and 13 bases lay between the germline ends. The CDR3: CASRTGTASNQPQHF. The DNA of the CDR3 is TGTGCCAGTAGGACCGGGACCGCCAGCAATCAGCCCCAGCATTTT.

The rearrangement joins TRBV6-5 to TRBJ1-6, with TRBD1 matching over 9 bases. This CDR3 is 16 amino acids long. V was pared by 0 bases and J by 9 bases, with 6 bases of the junction left unmatched. Germline V gene lookup returns CDR1 MNHEY and CDR2 SVGAGI. This CDR3 reads CASSYSLTGGISPLHF. The CDR3, as DNA: TGTGCCAGCAGTTACTCCTTGACAGGGGGGATTTCACCCCTCCACTTT.

CDR3 sequence (DNA): TGTGCCAGCAGCCGCGGGACTGAAGAGACCCAGTACTTC. Its translation: CASSRGTEETQYF. The chain recombines TRBV7-2 with TRBJ2-5; possibly TRBD2 for D (6 bases). Per germline, CDR1 SGHTA and CDR2 FQGNSA. Trimming left V 5 bases short and J 3 bases short, with 10 bases between. The CDR3 is made up of 13 amino acids.

The genes are TRBV11-2 and TRBJ1-1; D is uncertain. The germline V and J ends were trimmed by 0 bases and 1 base, with 6 bases remaining between them. Looked up from germline, CDR1 is SGHAT and CDR2 is FQNNGV. The CDR3 is made up of 14 amino acids. Here the CDR3 DNA reads TGTGCCAGCAGCTTAGAATCAGGGAACACTGAAGCTTTCTTT. Translation: CASSLESGNTEAFF.